The next 12 T cell receptor beta chains were all read from a single sample in a study of cytomegalovirus exposure and HLA in healthy donors. Produced via immunoSEQ multiplex PCR; TCRdb's table is partial and in-frame only. The repertoire holds roughly 65,000 clones, with roughly 92% as singletons. The sample was PBMCs. These receptors were collected from a man younger than 35 in good health and CMV-seropositive.

DNA of the CDR3: TGTGCCAGTAGTATGTGGGGGGGCACCACTGAAGCTTTCTTT. It encodes CASSMWGGTTEAFF. The V call is TRBV19, the J call TRBJ1-1; D may be TRBD1 (6 bases). V was pared by 3 bases and J by 4 bases, with 12 bases between. The CDR3 has 14 amino acids. Germline V gene lookup returns CDR1 LNHDA and CDR2 SQIVND (reference sequence).

The genes are TRBV21-1 and TRBJ2-1; the table's D gene call, TRBD2, was not cross checked with the DNA. TRBV21-1 is a documented pseudogene. This CDR3 region has 16 residues. The CDR3 reads CASSNVTSGRCNEQFF. In DNA form, the CDR3 reads TGTGCCAGCAGCAACGTGACTAGCGGGAGATGCAATGAGCAGTTCTTC.

CDR3 nucleotide sequence: TGTGCCAGCAGTGAATCGGGGGGGGACAGTGAAAAACTGTTTTTT. Translation gives CASSESGGDSEKLFF. The rearrangement uses TRBV25-1 and TRBJ1-4; 7 bases agree with TRBD1. The J segment lost 7 bases and the V segment lost 1 base, leaving 6 bases of the junction unmatched. Germline lookup yields CDR1 MGHDK and CDR2 SYGVNS. This CDR3 comprises 15 residues.

The rearrangement links TRBV5-4 to TRBJ2-2; D may be TRBD1 (5 bases). The V end was cut by 0 bases, the J end by 4 bases, with 13 bases between. The CDR3 has 16 amino acids. Per the germline V gene, CDR1 is SGHNT and CDR2 is YYREEE (reference sequence). The CDR3 protein is CASSLEAGLRTGELFF. The DNA for the CDR3 is TGTGCCAGCAGCTTGGAGGCAGGGCTTCGCACCGGGGAGCTGTTTTTT.

The rearrangement joins TRBV5-5 to TRBJ2-1, with D tentatively TRBD1 (5 bases). Germline assignment: CDR1 SGHKS and CDR2 YYEKEE (reference sequence). This CDR3 region has 17 residues. V lost 3 bases, J lost 1 base, and 17 bases lay in between. This CDR3 is CASSSWMAGFSYNEQFF. CDR3 in DNA: TGTGCCAGCAGCTCCTGGATGGCAGGGTTTTCCTACAATGAGCAGTTCTTC.

The rearrangement uses TRBV5-8 and TRBJ1-1; 7 nucleotides line up with TRBD1. Per the germline V gene, CDR1 is SGHTS and CDR2 is YDEGEE. This CDR3 has 14 residues. The V gene end was trimmed by 3 bases and the J gene end by 6 bases; junction bases not matched to a gene: 8. The DNA of the CDR3 is TGTGCCAGCAGCTCCAGACAGGGCCGAGCTGAAGCTTTCTTT. This codes for CASSSRQGRAEAFF.

The gene calls are TRBV15 and TRBJ2-1; 10 bases map to TRBD2. The V and J ends lost 3 bases and 0 bases, in that order; junction bases with no gene match: 2. The CDR3 extends over 16 amino acids. Looked up from germline, CDR1 is LNHNV and CDR2 is YYDKDF (reference sequence). The chain's CDR3 is CATSRGTSASYNEQFF. CDR3 in DNA: TGTGCCACCAGCAGGGGGACTAGCGCCTCCTACAATGAGCAGTTCTTC.

CDR3 nucleotides: TGTGCCAGCAGCCAAGTGAGTCGGGGCTACACCTTC. Encoded protein: CASSQVSRGYTF. This chain connects TRBV4-2 to TRBJ1-2, with D unclear. The CDR3 loop spans 12 amino acids. Germline CDR1 and CDR2: LGHNA and YNFKEQ. V was shortened by 1 base and J by 8 bases, with 8 bases between the two germline ends.

The chain links TRBV2 to TRBJ2-5, with 11 bases that match TRBD2. The CDR3 is made up of 14 amino acids. CDR1 is SNHLY, CDR2 FYNNEI, per germline. V lost 2 bases to trimming and J lost 9 bases; unmatched junction nucleotides: 5. Here the CDR3 DNA reads TGTGCCAGCAGTGAAAATTTGGGACTAGCGGCCCAGTACTTC. It yields the protein CASSENLGLAAQYF.

This chain links TRBV30 with TRBJ1-2; 9 bases fit TRBD1. The CDR3 has 15 amino acids. CDR1 GTSNPN and CDR2 SVGIG come from the germline V gene (reference sequence). Unmatched junction bases numbered 11, after V lost 2 bases and J lost 7 bases. CDR3 nucleotides: TGTGCCTGGAGTCGAGCCGTGGGACAGGGCGGTGGCTACACCTTC. Residues: CAWSRAVGQGGGYTF.

As regards this clone: At one boundary the junction diverges from the germline segment, which might be a read error. The CDR3 region is CASSLGRGGSYGQYF. The CDR3 DNA is TGTGCCAGCAGCTTAGGCCGGGGGGGTTCCTACGGGCAGTACTTC. This chain links TRBV7-8 with TRBJ2-7, with 8 bases aligning to TRBD2. Germline CDR1 reads SGHVS; CDR2 reads FQNEAQ. The CDR3 length is 15 residues.

The chain is built from TRBV14 and TRBJ2-7; D not resolved. The V and J ends lost 0 bases and 5 bases respectively, with 8 bases between them. The CDR3 is 13 amino acids. The germline V gene has CDR1 SGHDN and CDR2 FVKESK. CDR3 residues: CASSQDLFHEQYF. In DNA form, the CDR3 reads TGTGCCAGCAGCCAAGATTTATTCCACGAGCAGTACTTC.